The 23 T cell receptor beta chains reported below all come from one sample, sequenced in a study of T cell responses to AZD1222 COVID-19 vaccine. Sequencing was performed with immunoSEQ multiplex PCR; in TCRdb, only in-frame clones are kept and a portion is missing. This sample has 150,000 to 200,000 clones, with about 93% found just once. The material sequenced was peripheral blood, taken on day 0 of AZD1222 vaccination. These receptors came from an adult in good health.

This CDR3 reads CASSPYRVEQFF. Written as DNA, the CDR3 is TGTGCCAGCAGCCCCTACAGGGTTGAGCAGTTCTTC. This sequence joins TRBV11-1 and TRBJ2-1; the D gene is possibly TRBD1 (6 bases). Germline values: CDR1 SGHAT, CDR2 FQDESV (reference sequence). CDR3 size: 12 residues. The ends were cut back, 5 bases at V and 9 bases at J, with 11 bases in the middle.

The CDR3 nucleotides are TGTGCCAGCAGTTTACCGGGGGGCGGGGATTCGCCTGAAGCTTTCTTT. Protein sequence: CASSLPGGGDSPEAFF. The chain carries TRBV28 and TRBJ1-1, with a tentative D call TRBD1 (6 bases). Germline V gene sequence: CDR1 MDHEN, CDR2 SYDVKM. V lost 2 bases, J lost 6 bases, and 19 bases lay in between. This CDR3 has 16 amino acids.

CDR3 residues: CASTKLGVWETQYF. The DNA for the CDR3 is TGTGCCAGCACTAAACTTGGAGTTTGGGAGACCCAGTACTTC. The J gene is TRBJ2-5, the V gene TRBV25-1; no clear D. Germline CDR1 and CDR2: MGHDK and SYGVNS. This CDR3 contains 14 residues. Trimming shortened V by 7 bases and J by 5 bases, and 17 bases separated the two germline ends. The full variable domain, with the rest looked up from reference TRBV25-1 and TRBJ2-5, is EADIYQTPRYLVIGTGKKITLECSQTMGHDKMYWYQQDPGMELHLIHYSYGVNSTEKGDLSSESTVSRIRTEHFPLTLESARPSHTSQYLCASTKLGVWETQYFGPGTRLLVL.

The V gene is TRBV3-1 (or the pseudogene TRBV3-2), the J gene TRBJ2-6; D is unresolved. The V end lost 2 bases, the J end lost 4 bases, and 15 bases lay between the germline ends. Germline V gene data show CDR1 as LGHDT and CDR2 as YNNKEL (reference sequence). The length of the CDR3 is 17 residues. CDR3 in DNA: TGTGCCAGCAGCCAACCCCCTCGGACGATCGGGGCCAACGTCCTGACTTTC. Its protein product is CASSQPPRTIGANVLTF.

This clone was picked up one time. The chain is built from TRBV4-1 and TRBJ1-1, with D perhaps matching TRBD1 (5 bases). Germline assignment: CDR1 MGHRA and CDR2 YSYEKL. The CDR3 contains 18 residues. Trimming removed 7 bases from V and 2 bases from J, with 26 bases in between. The CDR3 region has the DNA TGCGCCAGCACCGAGTTCTCATGGGGCGGGCAAAGTAACACTGAAGCTTTCTTT. It translates to CASTEFSWGGQSNTEAFF.

The chain combines TRBV11-2 with TRBJ1-2; D is unclear. Germline V lookup: CDR1 SGHAT, CDR2 FQNNGV. Trimming removed 3 bases at V and 1 base at J, with 9 bases between. The CDR3 totals 14 residues. CDR3 sequence (DNA): TGTGCCAGCAGCTTGGGCAGCTTTAACTATGGCTACACCTTC. This translates into CASSLGSFNYGYTF.

V and J are TRBV9 and TRBJ1-1; possible D gene TRBD1, 5 bases. V was pared by 7 bases and J by 1 base, with 11 bases between. The CDR3 loop spans 13 amino acids. In germline, CDR1 is SGDLS, CDR2 YYNGEE. CDR3 nucleotides: TGTGCCAGCGCAGACAGTCCGAACACTGAAGCTTTCTTT. Its translation is CASADSPNTEAFF.

The rearrangement links TRBV2 to TRBJ1-5; TRBD1 might be the D (6 bases). This CDR3 has 14 amino acids. Germline assignment: CDR1 SNHLY and CDR2 FYNNEI. V lost 8 bases, J lost 4 bases, and 15 bases lay in between. CDR3: CASQMDSRNQPQHF. CDR3 DNA sequence: TGTGCCAGCCAAATGGACAGTCGAAATCAGCCCCAGCATTTT.

The chain links TRBV4-1 to TRBJ2-1; 7 bases align to TRBD1. The CDR3 length is 18 residues. The V gene end was trimmed by 0 bases and the J gene end by 3 bases; junction bases not matched to a gene: 11. Germline V gene sequence: CDR1 MGHRA, CDR2 YSYEKL. The CDR3: CASSQEHESRGFYNEQFF. The CDR3 DNA is TGCGCCAGCAGCCAAGAACACGAATCCAGGGGGTTCTACAATGAGCAGTTCTTC.

This clone was observed once. The V gene is TRBV5-5, the J gene TRBJ1-2, with a weak D call TRBD1 (6 bases). The CDR3 is made up of 15 amino acids. Germline-derived CDR1 and CDR2 are SGHKS and YYEKEE (reference sequence). The V gene lost 5 bases and the J gene lost 1 base, with 15 bases spanning the gap. CDR3 nucleotide sequence: TGTGCCAGCAGTGCTGGCGGGGGGCATAACTATGGCTACACCTTC. It specifies CASSAGGGHNYGYTF.

This chain connects TRBV19 to TRBJ1-5; D unresolved. The CDR3 runs to 13 residues. From germline, CDR1 is LNHDA and CDR2 SQIVND (reference sequence). V lost 5 bases and J lost 6, with 11 bases in between. The CDR3 reads CASSSILGQPQHF. The CDR3 DNA sequence: TGTGCCAGTAGTTCTATCTTGGGTCAGCCCCAGCATTTT.

This sequence joins TRBV28 and TRBJ2-7, with D possibly TRBD1 on 6 matching bases. CDR3 length: 15 amino acids. CDR1 and CDR2 (germline): MDHEN, SYDVKM. V gave up 6 bases and J gave up 4 bases, with 19 bases separating them. For the CDR3, the DNA is TGTGCCAGCAGCTCCATGGGCAGGGGCTCATACGAGCAGTACTTC. It specifies CASSSMGRGSYEQYF.

The rearrangement joins TRBV7-9 to TRBJ2-6; no clear D. The ends were cut back, 5 bases at V and 0 bases at J, with 14 bases in the middle. Germline-derived CDR1 and CDR2 are SEHNR and FQNEAQ (reference sequence). This CDR3 is built from 17 residues. The CDR3 DNA reads as TGTGCCAGCAGCCCCGTAGGAGCCGTCTCTGGGGCCAACGTCCTGACTTTC. Its protein is CASSPVGAVSGANVLTF.

The chain employs TRBV7-2 and TRBJ1-1; D may be TRBD1 (5 bases). Trimming took 1 base from V and 10 from J, leaving 19 bases between them. The CDR3 length is 15 residues. Germline CDR1 is SGHTA and CDR2 is FQGNSA. The CDR3 nucleotides are TGTGCCAGCAGCTTAGAATGGGACTTTACCAGCTCAGCTTTCTTT. Translated: CASSLEWDFTSSAFF.

The chain recombines TRBV15 with TRBJ1-2; possibly TRBD1 for D (6 bases). The germline CDR1 and CDR2 sequences are LNHNV and YYDKDF (reference sequence). The germline V and J ends were trimmed by 1 base and 0 bases, with 12 bases remaining between them. The CDR3 spans 16 residues. Written as DNA, the CDR3 is TGTGCCACCAGCAGAGGCAGGGGTAATGCTAACTATGGCTACACCTTC. Its protein is CATSRGRGNANYGYTF.

V is TRBV28 and J is TRBJ2-7; no clear D. V was cut by 7 bases and J by 6 bases, with 16 bases left in between. CDR1 and CDR2 from the germline V gene are MDHEN and SYDVKM. This CDR3 has 13 residues. CDR3 protein: CASISSSWGEQYF. Written as DNA, the CDR3 is TGTGCCAGCATCAGTTCCAGTTGGGGCGAGCAGTACTTC.

The chain links TRBV12-3 or TRBV12-4 to TRBJ1-2, with D perhaps matching TRBD1 (6 bases). CDR3 size: 12 residues. Trimming removed 8 bases from V and 8 bases from J, with 15 bases in between. CDR3 residues: CASWGGQGGYTF. The CDR3 bases are TGTGCCAGCTGGGGGGGGCAGGGCGGCTACACCTTC.

The genes are TRBV5-1 and TRBJ2-1; 10 bases are a match to TRBD2. Losses at the gene ends were 2 bases for V and 9 bases for J; bases not matched to a gene: 8. Germline-derived CDR1 and CDR2 are SGHRS and YFSETQ. This CDR3 has 15 residues. CDR3 loop: CASSFNSGRIREQFF. In nucleotides, the CDR3 is TGCGCCAGCAGCTTTAATAGCGGGAGGATTCGTGAGCAGTTCTTC.

This chain joins TRBV27 and TRBJ2-7; 7 bases line up with TRBD1. CDR1 is MNHEY and CDR2 is SMNVEV in the germline V gene (reference sequence). This CDR3 is 13 amino acids long. Trimming cost V 8 bases and J 6 bases; bases outside gene matches: 10. CDR3 DNA: TGTGCCAGCGGCCCGACAGGGTGGGGCGAGCAGTACTTC. Its translation is CASGPTGWGEQYF.

The J gene is TRBJ1-3, the V gene TRBV5-6; no reliable D call. With 4 bases removed from V and 0 bases from J, the gap between germline ends came to 8 bases. Per germline, CDR1 SGHDT and CDR2 YYEEEE. The CDR3 contains 14 residues. The CDR3 here is CASSRISSGNTIYF. Written as DNA, the CDR3 is TGTGCCAGCAGCCGAATCAGCTCTGGAAACACCATATATTTT.

V gene TRBV7-9 combines with J gene TRBJ2-7, with D perhaps TRBD2 (6 bases). The CDR3 runs to 14 residues. V was trimmed by 5 bases and J by 7 bases, leaving 18 bases between them. Germline V gene data show CDR1 as SEHNR and CDR2 as FQNEAQ (reference sequence). CDR3 nucleotides: TGTGCCAGCAGCCCCGTGGACGGAGGGGAAGAGCAGTACTTC. Translating gives CASSPVDGGEEQYF.

J is TRBJ1-5 and V is TRBV16; D is possibly TRBD1 (6 bases). This CDR3 is built from 15 residues. V lost 0 bases and J lost 7, with 13 bases in between. Germline values: CDR1 KGHSY, CDR2 FQNENV. CDR3 protein: CASSQSGGPGQPQHF. The CDR3 nucleotides read TGTGCCAGCAGCCAATCGGGGGGGCCGGGACAGCCCCAGCATTTT. The variable domain in full, with the rest retrieved from reference TRBV16 and TRBJ1-5, is GEEVAQTPKHLVRGEGQKAKLYCAPIKGHSYVFWYQQVLKNEFKFLISFQNENVFDETGMPKERFSAKCLPNSPCSLEIQATKLEDSAVYFCASSQSGGPGQPQHFGDGTRLSIL.

The V gene is TRBV13, the J gene TRBJ2-3; possibly TRBD2 for D (7 bases). Per germline, CDR1 PRHDT and CDR2 FYEKMQ (reference sequence). This CDR3 contains 16 residues. The V end was cut by 4 bases, the J end by 4 bases, with 18 bases between. In nucleotides, the CDR3 is TGTGCCAGCAGCTCCCGGGGGGCGGGAGACGCAGATACGCAGTATTTT. Amino acids: CASSSRGAGDADTQYF.